The rows below give T cell receptor beta chains drawn from one sample of a study of Ad26.COV2.S vaccination and SARS-CoV-2 variants. The repertoire was sequenced with immunoSEQ multiplex PCR; TCRdb's copy has only in-frame clones and lacks some. The sample holds fewer than 500,000 clones, about 90% seen once. The source was peripheral blood, collected in a trial of Ad26.COV2.S vaccine versus placebo. These receptors were taken from a person between 18 and 65 years old who received the Ad26.COV2.S COVID-19 vaccine or a placebo. Both conserved end residues are part of each CDR3. The D gene is left open where the match is weak. Size values are once, few and many counts, or a class for expanded clones, and some rows have none.

size: -; D: TRBD1; V: TRBV7-8; J: TRBJ1-4; DNA: TGTGCCAGCAGCGACGATCCGGGACAGGATAATGAAAAACTGTTTTTT; CDR3: CASSDDPGQDNEKLFF
size: -; D: TRBD2; V: TRBV5-1; J: TRBJ2-3; DNA: TGCGCCAGCAGCTTGAACTTAGCGGGAGCCACAGATACGCAGTATTTT; CDR3: CASSLNLAGATDTQYF
size: -; D: TRBD1; V: TRBV5-1; J: TRBJ2-6; DNA: TGCGCCAGCAGCGGGACAGGGGGCTCTGGGGCCAACGTCCTGACTTTC; CDR3: CASSGTGGSGANVLTF
size: -; D: -; V: TRBV28; J: TRBJ2-3; DNA: TGTGCCAGCAGTTACGGGCGGAGCACAGATACGCAGTATTTT; CDR3: CASSYGRSTDTQYF
size: -; D: -; V: TRBV9; J: TRBJ2-2; DNA: TGTGCCAGCAGCGTAAGGGACATCACCGGGGAGCTGTTTTTT; CDR3: CASSVRDITGELFF
size: -; D: -; V: TRBV5-4; J: TRBJ1-1; DNA: TGTGCCAGCAGCTTGGGGGCAGTAAACATGAACACTGAAGCTTTCTTT; CDR3: CASSLGAVNMNTEAFF
size: -; D: TRBD1; V: TRBV10-3; J: TRBJ1-1; DNA: TGTGCCATCAGTGATCCGGGGACAGCGAACACTGAAGCTTTCTTT; CDR3: CAISDPGTANTEAFF
size: -; D: -; V: TRBV2; J: TRBJ1-1; DNA: TGTGCCAGCAGTGAAGGCGGGGCCACTGAAGCTTTCTTT; CDR3: CASSEGGATEAFF
size: -; D: -; V: TRBV19; J: TRBJ2-1; DNA: TGTGCCAGTAGTATCGGAGGGAATGAGCAGTTCTTC; CDR3: CASSIGGNEQFF
size: once; D: TRBD1; V: TRBV5-4; J: TRBJ2-7; DNA: TGTGCCAGCAGCTTGGGGACAGGCCCCGAGCAGTACTTC; CDR3: CASSLGTGPEQYF
size: -; D: TRBD1; V: TRBV27; J: TRBJ1-1; DNA: TGTGCCAGCAGAAAATTGGGACAGGGGCACACTGAAGCTTTCTTT; CDR3: CASRKLGQGHTEAFF
size: -; D: -; V: TRBV7-2; J: TRBJ2-1; DNA: TGTGCCAGCAGCCCCCCACCGCTAGCAAATGAGCAGTTCTTC; CDR3: CASSPPPLANEQFF
size: -; D: -; V: TRBV28; J: TRBJ2-7; DNA: TGTGCCAGCAGGGGCAGATACTACGAGCAGTACTTC; CDR3: CASRGRYYEQYF
size: -; D: -; V: TRBV5-6; J: TRBJ2-3; DNA: TGTGCCAGCAGCTTGTTAGCAGGGGGGAAAGATACGCAGTATTTT; CDR3: CASSLLAGGKDTQYF
size: -; D: -; V: TRBV19; J: TRBJ2-1; DNA: TGTGCCAGTAGCAAACTCATCACGAGCTCCTACAATGAGCAGTTCTTC; CDR3: CASSKLITSSYNEQFF
size: -; D: TRBD1; V: TRBV7-9; J: TRBJ2-7; DNA: TGTGCCAGCACGCCCCGGACAGGTTACGAGCAGTACTTC; CDR3: CASTPRTGYEQYF
size: few; D: -; V: TRBV7-6; J: TRBJ2-1; DNA: TGTGCCAGCAGCCGGTTAGCGGAGTACAATGAGCAGTTCTTC; CDR3: CASSRLAEYNEQFF
size: -; D: -; V: TRBV28; J: TRBJ2-3; DNA: TGTGCCAGCAGTTGGGCGACAGATACGCAGTATTTT; CDR3: CASSWATDTQYF
size: -; D: -; V: TRBV20-1; J: TRBJ1-1; DNA: TGCAGTGCTAGCACGGACACTGAAGCTTTCTTT; CDR3: CSASTDTEAFF
size: -; D: -; V: TRBV29-1; J: TRBJ2-7; DNA: TGCAGCGTTGTCATGGTGGACGAGCAGTACTTC; CDR3: CSVVMVDEQYF
size: -; D: -; V: TRBV3-1/TRBV3-2; J: TRBJ2-3; DNA: TGTGCCAGCAGCCAAGGGGGGCAGGGAACAGATACGCAGTATTTT; CDR3: CASSQGGQGTDTQYF
size: few; D: TRBD1; V: TRBV7-2; J: TRBJ2-7; DNA: TGTGCCAGCAGCACCAGACAGGGAAGGGGAGTGCAGTACTTC; CDR3: CASSTRQGRGVQYF
size: -; D: TRBD2; V: TRBV11-3; J: TRBJ2-7; DNA: TGTGCCAGCAGCTTAGATGGGCTAGCGGGAGGCGAGCAGTACTTC; CDR3: CASSLDGLAGGEQYF
size: -; D: -; V: TRBV3-1/TRBV3-2; J: TRBJ2-1; DNA: TGTGCCAGCAGCCAAGATAGCCCAGGAGCACATGAGCAGTTCTTC; CDR3: CASSQDSPGAHEQFF
size: -; D: TRBD2; V: TRBV11-3; J: TRBJ2-5; DNA: TGTGCCAGCAGCTTAGGCGGGAGGGCCAGCGAGACCCAGTACTTC; CDR3: CASSLGGRASETQYF
size: -; D: -; V: TRBV6-5; J: TRBJ1-5; DNA: TGTGCCAGCAGTAAGGGTCTACGTCAGCCCCAGCATTTT; CDR3: CASSKGLRQPQHF